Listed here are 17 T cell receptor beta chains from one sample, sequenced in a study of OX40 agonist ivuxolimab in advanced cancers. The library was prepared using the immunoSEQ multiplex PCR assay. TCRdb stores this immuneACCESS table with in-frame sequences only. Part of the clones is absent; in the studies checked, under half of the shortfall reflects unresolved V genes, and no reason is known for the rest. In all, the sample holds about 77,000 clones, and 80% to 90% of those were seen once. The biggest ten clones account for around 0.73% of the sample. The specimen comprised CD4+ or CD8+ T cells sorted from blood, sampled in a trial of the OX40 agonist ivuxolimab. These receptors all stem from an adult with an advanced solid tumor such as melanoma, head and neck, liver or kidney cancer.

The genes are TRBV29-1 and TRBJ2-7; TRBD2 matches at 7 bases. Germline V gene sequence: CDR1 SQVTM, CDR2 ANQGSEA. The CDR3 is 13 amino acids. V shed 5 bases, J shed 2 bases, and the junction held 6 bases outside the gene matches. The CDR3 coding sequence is TGCAGCGTTAGTACTAGCGTCCCCTACGAGCAGTACTTC. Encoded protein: CSVSTSVPYEQYF.

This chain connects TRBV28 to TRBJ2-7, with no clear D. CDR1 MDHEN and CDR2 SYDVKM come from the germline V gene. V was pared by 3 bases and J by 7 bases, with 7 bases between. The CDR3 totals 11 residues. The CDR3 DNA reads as TGTGCCAGCAGTTTTGTCGCAGAGCAGTACTTC. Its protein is CASSFVAEQYF.

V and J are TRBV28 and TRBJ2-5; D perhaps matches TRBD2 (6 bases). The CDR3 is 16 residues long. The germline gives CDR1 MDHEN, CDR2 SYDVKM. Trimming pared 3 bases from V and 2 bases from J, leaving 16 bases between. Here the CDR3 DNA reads TGTGCCAGCAGTTTCAGGGCTAGAGGAGGGCAAGAGACCCAGTACTTC. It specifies CASSFRARGGQETQYF.

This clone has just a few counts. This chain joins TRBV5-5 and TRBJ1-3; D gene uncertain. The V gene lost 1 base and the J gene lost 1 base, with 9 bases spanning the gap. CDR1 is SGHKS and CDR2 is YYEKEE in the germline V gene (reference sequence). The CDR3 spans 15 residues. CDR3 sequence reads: CASSLTDESGNTIYF. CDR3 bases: TGTGCCAGCAGCTTGACGGACGAGTCTGGAAACACCATATATTTT.

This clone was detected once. For the CDR3, the DNA is TGTGCCAGCAAGGAAACAGAGCATAGCACAGATACGCAGTATTTT. Amino acids: CASKETEHSTDTQYF. The V gene is TRBV6-4, the J gene TRBJ2-3, with D hard to call. There are 15 residues in the CDR3. Per the germline V gene, CDR1 is MRHNA and CDR2 is SNTAGT. V lost 7 bases to trimming and J lost 0 bases, with 14 bases between them.

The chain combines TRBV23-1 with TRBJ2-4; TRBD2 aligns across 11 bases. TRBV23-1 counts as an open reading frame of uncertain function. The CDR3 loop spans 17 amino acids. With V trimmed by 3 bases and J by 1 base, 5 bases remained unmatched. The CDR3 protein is CASSQQLAGDAKNIQYF. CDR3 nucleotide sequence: TGCGCCAGCAGTCAGCAACTAGCGGGAGATGCCAAAAACATTCAGTACTTC.

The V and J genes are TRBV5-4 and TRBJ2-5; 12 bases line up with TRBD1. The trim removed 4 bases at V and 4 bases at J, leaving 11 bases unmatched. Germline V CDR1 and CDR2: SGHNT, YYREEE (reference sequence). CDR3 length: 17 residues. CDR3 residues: CASSPRRGQGAGETQYF. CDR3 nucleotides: TGTGCCAGCAGCCCGAGGAGGGGACAGGGGGCCGGAGAGACCCAGTACTTC.

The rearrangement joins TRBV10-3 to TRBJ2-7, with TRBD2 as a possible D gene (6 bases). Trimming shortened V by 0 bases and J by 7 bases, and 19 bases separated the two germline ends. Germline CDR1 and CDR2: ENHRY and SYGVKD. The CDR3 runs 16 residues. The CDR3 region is CAISESRGTGEGEQYF. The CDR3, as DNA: TGTGCCATCAGTGAGTCGCGCGGGACGGGAGAGGGGGAGCAGTACTTC.

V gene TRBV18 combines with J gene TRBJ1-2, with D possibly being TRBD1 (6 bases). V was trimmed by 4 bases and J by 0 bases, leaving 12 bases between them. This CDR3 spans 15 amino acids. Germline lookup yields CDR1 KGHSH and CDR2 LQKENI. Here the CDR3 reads CASSLGTLPNYGYTF. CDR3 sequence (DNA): TGTGCCAGCTCACTCGGGACACTCCCTAACTATGGCTACACCTTC.

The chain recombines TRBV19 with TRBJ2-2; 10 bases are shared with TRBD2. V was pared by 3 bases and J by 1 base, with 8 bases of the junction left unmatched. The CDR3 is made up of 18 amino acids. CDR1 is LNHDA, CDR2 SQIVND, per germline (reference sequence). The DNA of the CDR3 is TGTGCCAGTAGTATGTGGCTAGCGGGGGACTTGAACACCGGGGAGCTGTTTTTT. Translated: CASSMWLAGDLNTGELFF.

CDR3 DNA: TGTGCCAGCAACCTGGGATCAAATCAGCCCCAGCATTTT. Translating gives CASNLGSNQPQHF. The chain joins TRBV6-1 to TRBJ1-5; D is uncertain. Trimming removed 7 bases from V and 4 bases from J, with 11 bases in between. CDR3 length equals 13 residues. The germline gives CDR1 MNHNS, CDR2 SASEGT.

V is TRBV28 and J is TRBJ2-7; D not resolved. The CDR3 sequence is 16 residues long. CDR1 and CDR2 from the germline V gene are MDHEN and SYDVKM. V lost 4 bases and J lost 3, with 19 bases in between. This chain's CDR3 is CASSSPGSRTLYEQYF. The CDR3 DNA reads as TGTGCCAGCAGTTCCCCAGGCAGCCGCACCCTCTACGAGCAGTACTTC. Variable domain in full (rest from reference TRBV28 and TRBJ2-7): DVKVTQSSRYLVKRTGEKVFLECVQDMDHENMFWYRQDPGLGLRLIYFSYDVKMKEKGDIPEGYSVSREKKERFSLILESASTNQTSMYLCASSSPGSRTLYEQYFGPGTRLTVT.

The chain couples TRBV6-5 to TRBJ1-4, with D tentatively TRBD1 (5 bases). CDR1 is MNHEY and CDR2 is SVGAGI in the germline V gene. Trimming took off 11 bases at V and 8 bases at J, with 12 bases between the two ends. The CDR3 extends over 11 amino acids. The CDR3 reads CAAGPREKLFF. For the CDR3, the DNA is TGTGCCGCGGGGCCCCGGGAAAAACTGTTTTTT.

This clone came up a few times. CDR3 DNA: TGTGCCAGCAGCGTAGGAGGACTAGCGGGAGGTGGGGAGACCCAGTACTTC. This sequence encodes CASSVGGLAGGGETQYF. This chain links TRBV9 with TRBJ2-5; 14 nucleotides agree with TRBD2. Germline V CDR1 and CDR2: SGDLS, YYNGEE. The V gene end was trimmed by 0 bases and the J gene end by 5 bases; junction bases not matched to a gene: 6. The CDR3 consists of 17 residues. Drawing the rest from reference TRBV9 and TRBJ2-5, the complete variable domain is DSGVTQTPKHLITATGQRVTLRCSPRSGDLSVYWYQQSLDQGLQFLIQYYNGEERAKGNILERFSAQQFPDLHSELNLSSLELGDSALYFCASSVGGLAGGGETQYFGPGTRLLVL.

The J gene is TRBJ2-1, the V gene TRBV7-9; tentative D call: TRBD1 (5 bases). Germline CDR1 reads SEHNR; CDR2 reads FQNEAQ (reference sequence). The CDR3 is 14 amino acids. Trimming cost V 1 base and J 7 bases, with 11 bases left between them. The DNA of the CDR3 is TGTGCCAGCAGCTTAGAGGGGCCCGGGAATGAGCAGTTCTTC. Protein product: CASSLEGPGNEQFF.

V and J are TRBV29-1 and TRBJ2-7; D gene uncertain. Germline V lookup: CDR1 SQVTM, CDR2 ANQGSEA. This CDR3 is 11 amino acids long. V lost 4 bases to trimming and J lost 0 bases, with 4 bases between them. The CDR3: CSVASSYEQYF. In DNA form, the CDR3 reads TGCAGCGTTGCTAGCTCCTACGAGCAGTACTTC.

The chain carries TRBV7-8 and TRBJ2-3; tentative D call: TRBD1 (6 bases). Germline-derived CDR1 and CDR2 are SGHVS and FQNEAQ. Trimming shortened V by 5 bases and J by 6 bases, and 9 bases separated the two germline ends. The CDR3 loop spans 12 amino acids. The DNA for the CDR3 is TGTGCCAGCAGCGCGCAGGGGGATACGCAGTATTTT. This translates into CASSAQGDTQYF.